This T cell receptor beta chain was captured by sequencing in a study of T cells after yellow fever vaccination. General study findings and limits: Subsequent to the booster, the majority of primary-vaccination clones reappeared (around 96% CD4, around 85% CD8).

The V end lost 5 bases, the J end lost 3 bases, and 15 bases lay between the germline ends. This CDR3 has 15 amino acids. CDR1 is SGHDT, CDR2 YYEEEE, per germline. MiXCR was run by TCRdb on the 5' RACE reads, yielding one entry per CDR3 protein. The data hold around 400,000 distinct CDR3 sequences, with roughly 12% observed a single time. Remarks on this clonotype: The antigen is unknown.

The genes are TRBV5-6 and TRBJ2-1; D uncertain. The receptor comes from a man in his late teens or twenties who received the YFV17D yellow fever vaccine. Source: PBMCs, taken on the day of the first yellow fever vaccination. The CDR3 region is CASRGSAAYYNEQFF. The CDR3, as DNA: TGTGCCAGCAGGGGGTCCGCAGCTTACTACAATGAGCAGTTCTTC. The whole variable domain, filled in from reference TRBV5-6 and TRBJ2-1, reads DAGVTQSPTHLIKTRGQQVTLRCSPKSGHDTVSWYQQALGQGPQFIFQYYEEEERQRGNFPDRFSGHQFPNYSSELNVNALLLGDSALYLCASRGSAAYYNEQFFGPGTRLTVL.